This TCR beta chain was captured in a study of blood T cell repertoires in COVID-19. Turning to the study itself: There were acute and convalescent COVID-19 samples, and they came from the United States, Italy and Spain.

This CDR3 is built from 14 residues. CDR1 and CDR2 from the germline V gene are SQVTM and ANQGSEA. The V end lost 0 bases, the J end lost 8 bases, and 11 bases lay between the germline ends. Authors' methods: Amplified reference gene primers provided the basis for estimating nucleated cell counts. Repertoires were generated with immunoSEQ multiplex PCR, while TCRdb's copy carries only in-frame clones and drops some. For V, J and clone size, that table is used; D and trimming come from the DNA. This repertoire shows 250,000 to 350,000 clones, around nine tenths found once; its top ten account for approximately 4%.

The receptor comes from a woman between 50 and 59 years old with active or convalescent COVID-19. The chain combines TRBV29-1 with TRBJ1-6; D is perhaps TRBD1 (5 bases). Source material: peripheral blood. CDR3 DNA sequence: TGCAGCGTTGAAGATCCAGGGTCACATTCACCCCTCCACTTT. It is translated as CSVEDPGSHSPLHF.